The present T cell receptor (beta chain) was sequenced within a study of T cell responses to AZD1222 COVID-19 vaccine. V gave up 0 bases and J gave up 7 bases, with 6 bases separating them. Germline CDR1 reads LGHNA; CDR2 reads YSLEER. The CDR3 is 13 residues long. Some clones are missing from TCRdb's copy, which holds only in-frame ones; the method was immunoSEQ multiplex PCR. This table holds 110,000 to 150,000 clones, roughly 94% found once. Material: peripheral blood, obtained on day 0 of AZD1222 vaccination. This rearrangement joins TRBV4-3 to TRBJ1-4; D gene unclear. The TCR originated in an adult in good health. The CDR3 region is CASSQDLGEKLFF. In DNA form, the CDR3 reads TGCGCCAGCAGCCAAGATTTGGGTGAAAAACTGTTTTTT.